This T cell receptor beta chain was profiled in a study of T cell responses to AZD1222 COVID-19 vaccine. Clones were read by immunoSEQ multiplex PCR, and TCRdb kept only the in-frame ones, dropping some. The sample shows 90,000 to 110,000 clones, more than 75% of them seen only once. Study-level findings and limits: Unmutated regions of variants are reportedly targeted by nearly half of spike-specific TCRs. Spike regions recognized by vaccine-associated CD4 TCRs spanned the protein, led by 160-218 and 743-854.

Comment on this clone: Its target is unknown.

The germline V gene encodes CDR1 MNHEY and CDR2 SVGEGT. The CDR3 is 15 residues long. The V end lost 2 bases, the J end lost 3 bases, and 11 bases lay between the germline ends. The V gene is TRBV6-2 or TRBV6-3, the J gene TRBJ1-5; D unresolved. The source material was peripheral blood, sampled on day 0 of AZD1222 vaccination. The source of this sequence is an adult in good health. CDR3 nucleotide sequence: TGTGCCAGCAGTTACGGCGGGAGAGACAATCAGCCCCAGCATTTT. This sequence encodes CASSYGGRDNQPQHF.